This TCR beta chain was captured in a study of T cells after yellow fever vaccination. Study findings and constraints: A small share of clonotypes appeared in both CD4 and CD8 compartments.

V shed 9 bases, J shed 4 bases, and the junction held 6 bases outside the gene matches. This CDR3 is built from 13 residues. Germline CDR1 reads MNHEY; CDR2 reads SMNVEV (reference sequence). Universal primer sites and UMIs were introduced during 5'RACE template-switching synthesis of TCR cDNA. From the 5' RACE reads, TCRdb called clonotypes with MiXCR, one entry per CDR3 protein. In the table there are a few hundred thousand distinct CDR3 sequences, about 19% of which are singletons. On this clonotype itself: Antigen specificity is unknown.

This sequence originates from a man aged 25 to 40 who received the YFV17D yellow fever vaccine. The sequencing used PBMCs, collected 15 days after the yellow fever booster vaccination. The genes are TRBV27 and TRBJ1-5, with TRBD1 identical over 7 bases. CDR3 coding DNA: TGTGCCAGTAGACAGGGAGGAAATCAGCCCCAGCATTTT. As protein: CASRQGGNQPQHF.